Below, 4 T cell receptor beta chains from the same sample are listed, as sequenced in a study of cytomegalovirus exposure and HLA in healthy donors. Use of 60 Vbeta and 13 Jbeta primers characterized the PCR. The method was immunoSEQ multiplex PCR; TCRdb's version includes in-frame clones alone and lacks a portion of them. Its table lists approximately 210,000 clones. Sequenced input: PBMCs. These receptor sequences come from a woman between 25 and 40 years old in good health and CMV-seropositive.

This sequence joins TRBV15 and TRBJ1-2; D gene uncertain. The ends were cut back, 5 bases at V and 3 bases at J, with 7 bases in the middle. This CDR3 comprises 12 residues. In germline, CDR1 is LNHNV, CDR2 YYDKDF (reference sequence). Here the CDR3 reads CATSVSDYGYTF. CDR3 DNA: TGTGCCACCAGCGTCAGCGACTATGGCTACACCTTC.

CDR3 sequence reads: CASSPKRTVNYGYTF. DNA of the CDR3: TGTGCCAGTAGTCCAAAGAGGACAGTTAACTATGGCTACACCTTC. The V and J genes are TRBV19 and TRBJ1-2; tentative D call: TRBD1 (6 bases). This CDR3 contains 15 residues. Trimming stripped 5 bases from V and 1 base from J, with 14 bases between. Germline CDR1 LNHDA, CDR2 SQIVND (reference sequence). Based on the CDR3 plus reference TRBV19 and TRBJ1-2, the full variable domain is DGGITQSPKYLFRKEGQNVTLSCEQNLNHDAMYWYRQDPGQGLRLIYYSQIVNDFQKGDIAEGYSVSREKKESFPLTVTSAQKNPTAFYLCASSPKRTVNYGYTFGSGTRLTVV.

CDR3: CSVESGKGLYEQYF. CDR3 sequence (DNA): TGCAGCGTTGAGTCGGGGAAAGGACTCTACGAGCAGTACTTC. The rearrangement uses TRBV29-1 and TRBJ2-7, with D possibly being TRBD2 (5 bases). Per germline, CDR1 SQVTM and CDR2 ANQGSEA. The CDR3 has 14 amino acids. With 3 bases removed from V and 3 bases from J, the gap between germline ends came to 15 bases.

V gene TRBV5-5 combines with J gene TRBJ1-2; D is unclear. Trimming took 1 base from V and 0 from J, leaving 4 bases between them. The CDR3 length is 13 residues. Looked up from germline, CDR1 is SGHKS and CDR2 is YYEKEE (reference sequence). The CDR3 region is CASSLTANYGYTF. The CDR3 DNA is TGTGCCAGCAGCTTGACTGCTAACTATGGCTACACCTTC.